A selection of T cell receptor beta chains follows, all from one sample in a study of neurological immune-mediated disorders. Via MiXCR, TCRdb re-called the 5' RACE reads, giving one row per CDR3 protein. The data show 60,000 to 85,000 distinct CDR3 sequences, with around 4.6% seen just once and less than 2.5% held by the top ten. Sequencing was carried out using PBMCs. The receptors were sampled from a woman aged 30 to 39 with multiple sclerosis. CDR3s include the opening cysteine and the closing phenylalanine or tryptophan. The order of the fields is CDR3 DNA, CDR3 protein, J gene, D gene, CDR3 length, clone size, V gene. A D gene is named only where the DNA matches it firmly. Only some rows state a clone size, as once, few, many or a class for expanded clones.

TGTGCCAGCAGTTTTTGGCCGGGGAACACTGAAGCTTTCTTT CASSFWPGNTEAFF TRBJ1-1 . 14 many TRBV12-3/TRBV12-4
TGTGCCAGCAGTTTATTGGGACTAAACTACAATGAGCAGTTCTTC CASSLLGLNYNEQFF TRBJ2-1 TRBD2 15 many TRBV27
TGTGCCACGGGACTCTTCCCCTACAATGAGCAGTTCTTC CATGLFPYNEQFF TRBJ2-1 . 13 many TRBV15
TGTGCCAGCAGCCAAGATATCGGGACAGGGGGCTACACCTTC CASSQDIGTGGYTF TRBJ1-2 TRBD1 14 . TRBV3-1
TGCGCCAGCAGCCAAGTTACGGGGCATCAGCCCCAGCATTTT CASSQVTGHQPQHF TRBJ1-5 . 14 many TRBV4-1
TGTGCCAGCAGTTTATGGGGTAGTGCCGGGAGGAGGAACAATGAGCAGTTCTTC CASSLWGSAGRRNNEQFF TRBJ2-1 TRBD2 18 many TRBV28
TGTGCCAGCAGTCCCGGCTCGCTCAGGGGCGAGCAGTACTTC CASSPGSLRGEQYF TRBJ2-7 . 14 many TRBV28
TGTACCAGCTCACCAAGGGACAGGGTTATAGATACGCAGTATTTT CTSSPRDRVIDTQYF TRBJ2-3 TRBD1 15 . TRBV18
TGCAGTGCTAGAGGGGGCTACACTGAAGCTTTCTTT CSARGGYTEAFF TRBJ1-1 . 12 few TRBV20-1
TGTGCCAGTACGAACTTACAGGGTGCCGGGGAGCTGTTTTTT CASTNLQGAGELFF TRBJ2-2 . 14 few TRBV19
TGCAGCGTTGAAGACCTTACTAGCGGGGGTACAGATACGCAGTATTTT CSVEDLTSGGTDTQYF TRBJ2-3 TRBD2 16 few TRBV29-1
TGTGCCAGCAGCCCCCAAGACGGGGTCGGGCAGCCCCAGCATTTT CASSPQDGVGQPQHF TRBJ1-5 . 15 . TRBV5-5
TGCGCCAGCAGCCAGGTCGAAAGCACAGATACGCAGTATTTT CASSQVESTDTQYF TRBJ2-3 . 14 . TRBV4-1
TGTGCCAGCAGTCCCTTAGGGCGGGGGGGAGATACGCAGTATTTT CASSPLGRGGDTQYF TRBJ2-3 TRBD2 15 many TRBV27
TGTGCCAGCAGCTCGGACGGGACAGGGGACGAAAAACTGTTTTTT CASSSDGTGDEKLFF TRBJ1-4 TRBD1 15 . TRBV7-9
TGTGCCAGCAGCCAAGGAACTCTAGCGGAGATCACAGATACGCAGTATTTT CASSQGTLAEITDTQYF TRBJ2-3 TRBD2 17 many TRBV4-2
TGTGCCAGCAGCATAACTGCGGGGGTTTCACCCCTCCACTTT CASSITAGVSPLHF TRBJ1-6 . 14 many TRBV12-3/TRBV12-4
TGCAGTGCTAGGACTCGAGGGTCGGGGTTGCTATCCTTTGAAGCTTTCTTT CSARTRGSGLLSFEAFF TRBJ1-1 . 17 many TRBV20-1
TGTGCCAGCAGTTTAGGCAGGGGATCGACTGAAGCTTTCTTT CASSLGRGSTEAFF TRBJ1-1 . 14 . TRBV12-3/TRBV12-4
TGCAGCGTGGAAAAAAGCAGCTCCTACAATGAGCAGTTCTTC CSVEKSSSYNEQFF TRBJ2-1 . 14 . TRBV29-1
TGTGCCAGCAGTTTATTCCTGGGCGGGCTGGTTAAGACCCAGAATTTT CASSLFLGGLVKTQNF TRBJ1-5 . 16 . TRBV12-3/TRBV12-4
TGCAGTGATAGCGGGGACCGCAATCAGCCCCAGCGTTTT CSDSGDRNQPQRF TRBJ1-5 . 13 . TRBV20-1
TGCAGTGCTCCTTGGAGCAGAGGCTATGGCTACACCTTC CSAPWSRGYGYTF TRBJ1-2 . 13 many TRBV20-1
TGTGCCAGCAGTTTGCTCAGCAATCAGCCCCAGCATTTT CASSLLSNQPQHF TRBJ1-5 . 13 . TRBV27
TGTGCCAGCACCCCGGGACTTCGTAGCAATCAGCCCCAGCATTTT CASTPGLRSNQPQHF TRBJ1-5 . 15 many TRBV2
TGCAGCGTTGAACTCGGCCAGGGTCGCTACACCTTC CSVELGQGRYTF TRBJ1-2 . 12 many TRBV29-1
TGCGCCAGCAGCTTGTACAGTTCCGTTGATACGCAGTATTTT CASSLYSSVDTQYF TRBJ2-3 . 14 many TRBV5-1
TGCGCCAGCACCCGGACTAGCGGGGGAAGAGATACGCAGTATTTT CASTRTSGGRDTQYF TRBJ2-3 TRBD2 15 many TRBV5-1
TGCGCCAGCAGCTTGGAGGGACATGCTGCCTACGAGCAGTACTTC CASSLEGHAAYEQYF TRBJ2-7 . 15 many TRBV5-1
TGCGCCAGCAGCTTGGATCAGGGGGCGGAATCACCCCTCCACTTT CASSLDQGAESPLHF TRBJ1-6 TRBD1 15 many TRBV5-1
TGCAGTGCTAGTCCGAGGTCCTACGTAAAGGAGCAGTTCTTC CSASPRSYVKEQFF TRBJ2-1 . 14 few TRBV20-1
TGCGCCAGCGCCGACCTCGTATCGGGAGGGCCTAACACCGGGGAGCTGTTTTTT CASADLVSGGPNTGELFF TRBJ2-2 TRBD2 18 few TRBV5-1
TGCAGTGCTAGAGCCGGGACTAGCGGGATGGGGAATGAGCAGTTCTTC CSARAGTSGMGNEQFF TRBJ2-1 TRBD2 16 many TRBV20-1
TGTGCCAGCAGCTTAGGTCTGCCCTACAATGAGCAGTTCTTC CASSLGLPYNEQFF TRBJ2-1 . 14 many TRBV7-2
TGTGCCAGCAGAGACTCCCCGACAGGGTTCTATACGGCACCCCTCCACTTT CASRDSPTGFYTAPLHF TRBJ1-6 TRBD1 17 few TRBV27
TGCGCCAGCAGCTCTGGACCGGTAAATTCACCCCTCCACTTT CASSSGPVNSPLHF TRBJ1-6 . 14 many TRBV5-1
TGTGCCAGCAGTTTGTCGGGACAGGGCGTGAAGACCCAGTACTTC CASSLSGQGVKTQYF TRBJ2-5 TRBD1 15 few TRBV28
TGTGCCAGCAGCTCGACCTCACGGACCGGGGAGCTGTTTTTT CASSSTSRTGELFF TRBJ2-2 . 14 few TRBV5-5
TGCGCCAGCAGCTTAGGATCTGGGGGTCTCTACAATGAGCAGTTCTTC CASSLGSGGLYNEQFF TRBJ2-1 . 16 few TRBV5-1
TGTGCCAGCAGCTTAGGTTTCGGGGCAGATACGCAGTATTTT CASSLGFGADTQYF TRBJ2-3 . 14 . TRBV5-6
TGTGCCAGCAGCTCCGGGACAGGGATCAAGCCCCAGCATTTT CASSSGTGIKPQHF TRBJ1-5 TRBD1 14 few TRBV12-3/TRBV12-4
TGCGCCAGCAGCTTGGACGGGAGATCAGATACGCAGTATTTT CASSLDGRSDTQYF TRBJ2-3 . 14 many TRBV5-1
TGCAGCGTTGTGGGACAGTCTCCAGGCTACACCTTC CSVVGQSPGYTF TRBJ1-2 TRBD1 12 many TRBV29-1
TGTGCCAGCCTCCTAACGGTCTCCTACAATGAGCAGTTCTTC CASLLTVSYNEQFF TRBJ2-1 . 14 . TRBV2
TGTGCCAGCACCCGGGAACATCCTAACACCGGGGAGCTGTTTTTT CASTREHPNTGELFF TRBJ2-2 . 15 many TRBV7-8
TGCGCCAGCAGCACCGGGACAGGGGACGGCAATGAGCAGTTCTTC CASSTGTGDGNEQFF TRBJ2-1 TRBD1 15 few TRBV5-1
TGCGCCAGCAGCCAACAGGGTACGAACACTGAAGCTTTCTTT CASSQQGTNTEAFF TRBJ1-1 . 14 few TRBV5-1
TGCAGTGCTCCAAGGACTAGGTTTGAGCAGTTCTTC CSAPRTRFEQFF TRBJ2-1 TRBD2 12 many TRBV20-1
TGTGCTAGTGGTTTGAAGGGTTTCGATGAGCAGTTCTTC CASGLKGFDEQFF TRBJ2-1 . 13 few TRBV12-5
TGTGCCAGCAGCTACCCCTACAGGGGTCAGGCCCAGCATTTT CASSYPYRGQAQHF TRBJ1-5 TRBD1 14 few TRBV28
TGCAGTGCTAGGAGACAGGGGGCTTGGGGCACCCGACCAGATACGCAGTATTTT CSARRQGAWGTRPDTQYF TRBJ2-3 TRBD1 18 . TRBV20-1